Shown below are 9 T cell receptor beta chains from a single sample sequenced in a study of blood T cells in healthy people across ages. Combining a sample-barcoded 5' primer with a J-beta primer mix, a second PCR ran for 7 to 11 cycles. TCRdb itself ran the 5' RACE reads through MiXCR, one entry per CDR3 protein. Here the sample spans fewer than 950,000 distinct CDR3 sequences, roughly 50% being singletons. The sample was blood. These receptors all come from a man older than 75 in good health.

The CDR3 DNA follows: TGCGCCAGCAGCTTGGAGATGGGATTGCGCAGATACGCGTATTTT. This encodes CASSLEMGLRRYAYF. This chain uses TRBV5-1 with TRBJ2-3; no reliable D call. The CDR3 has 15 residues. V dropped 0 bases and J dropped 14 bases, with 22 bases sitting between them. The germline CDR1 and CDR2 sequences are SGHRS and YFSETQ.

The gene calls are TRBV13 and TRBJ2-7, with unresolved D. The CDR3 has 13 residues. Germline CDR1 reads PRHDT; CDR2 reads FYEKMQ (reference sequence). The germline V and J ends were trimmed by 5 bases and 3 bases, with 11 bases remaining between them. This chain's CDR3 is CASSPHRDYEQYF. In DNA form, the CDR3 reads TGTGCCAGCAGCCCGCACAGAGACTACGAGCAGTACTTC.

The gene calls are TRBV5-1 and TRBJ2-3; the match to TRBD2 covers 10 bases. The CDR3 runs 15 residues. CDR1 and CDR2 (germline): SGHRS, YFSETQ. V shed 4 bases and J 6 bases; nucleotides not matched to a gene: 8. The CDR3 DNA reads as TGCGCCAGCAGCGCGGTGTGGGGACTAGCGGATACGCAGTATTTT. Its protein product is CASSAVWGLADTQYF.

The table lists this clonotype with a count of one. At one end the junction does not follow the germline gene, possibly because of a read error. The V call is TRBV29-1, the J call TRBJ2-7; TRBD2 might be the D (5 bases). The CDR3 loop spans 12 amino acids. CDR1 is SQVTM and CDR2 is ANQGSEA in the germline V gene. The CDR3 loop is CSVEGSSGEKYF. The CDR3 DNA sequence: TGCAGCGTTGAAGGATCCAGCGGCGAGAAGTACTTC.

The chain couples TRBV20-1 to TRBJ2-7; D unclear. Deletions cut 3 bases from V and 3 bases from J, with 12 bases between. In germline, CDR1 is DFQATT, CDR2 SNEGSKA (reference sequence). The CDR3 loop spans 13 amino acids. The CDR3 DNA sequence: TGCAGTGCTAGTTCCAGGCTTAACTACGAGCAGTACTTC. Its translation: CSASSRLNYEQYF.

The rearrangement uses TRBV24-1 and TRBJ2-4; 10 positions match TRBD1. V was pared by 7 bases and J by 0 bases, with 8 bases of the junction left unmatched. Germline V gene lookup returns CDR1 KGHDR and CDR2 SFDVKD. This CDR3 has 17 residues. The CDR3 loop is CATSSGQGDIAKNIQYF. In DNA, the CDR3 is TGTGCCACCAGCTCTGGACAGGGGGATATAGCCAAAAACATTCAGTACTTC.

Ten or more counts support this clonotype. This chain connects TRBV7-2 to TRBJ2-7; 9 nucleotides line up with TRBD2. The CDR3 is 15 amino acids. V lost 3 bases to trimming and J lost 0 bases; unmatched junction nucleotides: 3. Germline V gene sequence: CDR1 SGHTA, CDR2 FQGNSA. The CDR3 coding sequence is TGTGCCAGCAGCTTGGGACTAGCCCTCTCCTACGAGCAGTACTTC. Amino acids: CASSLGLALSYEQYF.

This clonotype was recorded a few times. The chain joins TRBV7-2 to TRBJ2-1; D gene uncertain. The CDR3 is 14 amino acids. Trimming removed 4 bases from V and 6 bases from J, with 13 bases in between. Germline V CDR1 and CDR2: SGHTA, FQGNSA. The CDR3 protein is CASSSSYWSNEQFF. As DNA, the CDR3 is TGTGCCAGCAGCTCATCTTACTGGTCCAATGAGCAGTTCTTC.

V and J are TRBV10-3 and TRBJ2-1, with D tentatively TRBD2 (6 bases). The CDR3 runs 14 residues. Trimming removed 5 bases from V and 7 bases from J, with 15 bases in between. Germline CDR1 reads ENHRY; CDR2 reads SYGVKD. DNA of the CDR3: TGTGCCATCAGTAACGTGGAGGGCCTGAATGAGCAGTTCTTC. The encoded protein is CAISNVEGLNEQFF.